The 32 T cell receptor beta chains below come from one sample, sequenced in a study of CD8+ T cells in alopecia areata. The authors extracted RNA and reverse transcribed it into cDNA as the sequencing template. Clones were sequenced by immunoSEQ multiplex PCR, and TCRdb holds only the in-frame ones, with some missing. The sample includes 130,000 to 150,000 clones, approximately 65% of them seen just once. The sample taken for sequencing was CD8+ T cells sorted from blood. The receptors stem from a human donor in good health.

The chain combines TRBV29-1 with TRBJ2-1; 9 bases map to TRBD1. This CDR3 comprises 11 residues. V shed 6 bases and J 7 bases; nucleotides not matched to a gene: 1. Germline V gene data show CDR1 as SQVTM and CDR2 as ANQGSEA. The CDR3 here is CSVGTGNEQFF. The CDR3, as DNA: TGCAGCGTGGGGACAGGGAATGAGCAGTTCTTC.

V gene TRBV6-1 combines with J gene TRBJ1-2; tentative D call: TRBD1 (5 bases). This CDR3 is 12 amino acids long. The V gene's germline CDR1 is MNHNS and CDR2 SASEGT. V was cut by 5 bases and J by 10 bases, with 14 bases left in between. This CDR3 reads CASSSRGEDYTF. The CDR3 nucleotides are TGTGCCAGCAGTTCGAGGGGCGAGGACTACACCTTC.

This chain links TRBV5-6 with TRBJ2-1; 10 positions match TRBD2. This CDR3 contains 15 residues. Germline CDR1 reads SGHDT; CDR2 reads YYEEEE. V lost 5 bases and J lost 6; bases outside the gene matches: 8. CDR3 DNA sequence: TGTGCCAGCAGTACCGGGACTAGCGTACCCAATGAGCAGTTCTTC. This sequence encodes CASSTGTSVPNEQFF. Full variable domain (remainder filled in from reference TRBV5-6 and TRBJ2-1): DAGVTQSPTHLIKTRGQQVTLRCSPKSGHDTVSWYQQALGQGPQFIFQYYEEEERQRGNFPDRFSGHQFPNYSSELNVNALLLGDSALYLCASSTGTSVPNEQFFGPGTRLTVL.

The J gene is TRBJ2-7, the V gene TRBV29-1; TRBD2 matches at 14 bases. CDR3 size: 15 residues. Germline CDR1 and CDR2: SQVTM and ANQGSEA. V was clipped by 1 base and J by 4 bases; unmatched bases: 3. The CDR3 DNA follows: TGCAGCGTTGAAGGGACTAGCGGGAGGAATTACGAGCAGTACTTC. It translates to CSVEGTSGRNYEQYF.

This chain connects TRBV9 to TRBJ1-1; D is unclear. Germline lookup yields CDR1 SGDLS and CDR2 YYNGEE. The CDR3 consists of 13 residues. V lost 5 bases, J lost 4 bases, and 12 bases lay in between. DNA for the CDR3: TGTGCCAGCAGGGGAGGGTCTGGCACTGAAGCTTTCTTT. Protein product: CASRGGSGTEAFF. The variable domain in full, completed from reference TRBV9 and TRBJ1-1, reads DSGVTQTPKHLITATGQRVTLRCSPRSGDLSVYWYQQSLDQGLQFLIQYYNGEERAKGNILERFSAQQFPDLHSELNLSSLELGDSALYFCASRGGSGTEAFFGQGTRLTVV.

The rearrangement uses TRBV6-6 and TRBJ2-1, with D maybe TRBD1 (5 bases). Germline V gene sequence: CDR1 MNHNY, CDR2 SVGAGI (reference sequence). With 8 bases removed from V and 8 bases from J, the gap between germline ends came to 10 bases. CDR3 length equals 11 residues. DNA for the CDR3: TGTGCCAGCCAGGGATTGGATGAGCAGTTCTTC. It is translated as CASQGLDEQFF.

This clone was detected many times. The CDR3 reads CASSGDRGGGEQFF. The CDR3 DNA is TGTGCCAGCAGTGGGGACAGGGGTGGTGGTGAGCAGTTCTTC. The chain recombines TRBV6-4 with TRBJ2-1; 10 nucleotides agree with TRBD1. CDR1 MRHNA and CDR2 SNTAGT come from the germline V gene. J was trimmed by 9 bases and V by 4 bases; bases with no gene match: 6. CDR3 length: 14 amino acids.

This clone was counted a few times. V gene TRBV6-5 combines with J gene TRBJ1-2; the D is unclear. The CDR3 sequence is 13 residues long. The V end was cut by 9 bases, the J end by 5 bases, with 16 bases between. Germline V gene lookup returns CDR1 MNHEY and CDR2 SVGAGI. The CDR3 protein is CASFSGRTYGYTF. In DNA, the CDR3 is TGTGCCAGTTTTAGTGGACGGACTTATGGCTACACCTTC.

The CDR3: CSVPIGGPNEKLFF. The CDR3 DNA sequence: TGCAGCGTGCCAATCGGGGGACCCAATGAAAAACTGTTTTTT. This chain uses TRBV29-1 with TRBJ1-4; D is perhaps TRBD1 (5 bases). Germline V CDR1 and CDR2: SQVTM, ANQGSEA. The CDR3 consists of 14 residues. V was pared by 6 bases and J by 5 bases, with 16 bases between.

This clone appeared a few times. Other DNA sequences from this sample encode an identical CDR3 as well. The chain joins TRBV7-9 to TRBJ2-1; D gene unclear. Germline CDR1 is SEHNR and CDR2 is FQNEAQ (reference sequence). The CDR3 extends over 12 amino acids. V lost 1 base and J 5 bases, leaving 3 bases between the germline ends. CDR3 sequence (DNA): TGTGCCAGCAGCTTAGGGAACAATGAGCAGTTCTTC. It specifies CASSLGNNEQFF.

The J gene is TRBJ1-1, the V gene TRBV7-9; TRBD1 aligns across 10 bases. Trimming took 5 bases from V and 6 from J; bases not matched to a gene: 15. The CDR3 is 17 residues long. Germline lookup yields CDR1 SEHNR and CDR2 FQNEAQ (reference sequence). For the CDR3, the DNA is TGTGCCAGCAGCCCTGCTTCCTCAAGACAGGGGGCCCCTGAAGCTTTCTTT. This codes for CASSPASSRQGAPEAFF.

In this sample, this clone turned up once. The chain recombines TRBV15 with TRBJ2-7; maybe TRBD2 (5 bases). Germline V CDR1 and CDR2: LNHNV, YYDKDF (reference sequence). Trimming pared 1 base from V and 0 bases from J, leaving 13 bases between. The CDR3 has 16 amino acids. CDR3 residues: CATSRAGGLSSYEQYF. The CDR3 nucleotides read TGTGCCACCAGCAGAGCGGGCGGACTGAGCTCCTACGAGCAGTACTTC.

This clone has only a few counts. This chain uses TRBV2 with TRBJ2-2; no definite D call. Trimming took off 2 bases at V and 6 bases at J, with 7 bases between the two ends. The germline V gene encodes CDR1 SNHLY and CDR2 FYNNEI. The CDR3 is made up of 13 amino acids. CDR3 nucleotide sequence: TGTGCCAGCAGTGAACCGATCTCCGGGGAGCTGTTTTTT. Its protein is CASSEPISGELFF.

The chain couples TRBV28 to TRBJ2-5; TRBD2 is a possible D gene (6 bases). V was clipped by 2 bases and J by 6 bases, with 10 bases between them. This CDR3 is 13 amino acids long. CDR1 and CDR2 from the germline V gene are MDHEN and SYDVKM. The CDR3 sequence: CASSLGLAQTQYF. As DNA, the CDR3 is TGTGCCAGCAGTTTAGGGCTAGCGCAGACCCAGTACTTC. The full variable domain, with the rest looked up from reference TRBV28 and TRBJ2-5, is DVKVTQSSRYLVKRTGEKVFLECVQDMDHENMFWYRQDPGLGLRLIYFSYDVKMKEKGDIPEGYSVSREKKERFSLILESASTNQTSMYLCASSLGLAQTQYFGPGTRLLVL.

The chain carries TRBV4-1 and TRBJ2-5, with a possible D match to TRBD1 (5 bases). The ends were cut back, 4 bases at V and 0 bases at J, with 21 bases in the middle. Looked up from germline, CDR1 is MGHRA and CDR2 is YSYEKL. This CDR3 has 18 residues. The CDR3 region has the DNA TGCGCCAGCAGCCGAGTCATGTCAGGGTCCTCTTACCAAGAGACCCAGTACTTC. The encoded protein is CASSRVMSGSSYQETQYF.

The V and J genes are TRBV2 and TRBJ2-2; D uncertain. The V and J ends lost 11 bases and 4 bases respectively, with 8 bases between them. The CDR3 is 11 amino acids. Germline V gene data show CDR1 as SNHLY and CDR2 as FYNNEI. CDR3 in amino acids: CAVFRTGELFF. The CDR3 DNA is TGTGCCGTTTTCCGCACCGGGGAGCTGTTTTTT. Full variable domain (remainder filled in from reference TRBV2 and TRBJ2-2): EPEVTQTPSHQVTQMGQEVILRCVPISNHLYFYWYRQILGQKVEFLVSFYNNEISEKSEIFDDQFSVERPDGSNFTLKIRSTKLEDSAMYFCAVFRTGELFFGEGSRLTVL.

Regarding this clone: The same CDR3 also results from other DNA sequences found in this sample. This rearrangement joins TRBV29-1 to TRBJ1-2; no clear D. Germline assignment: CDR1 SQVTM and CDR2 ANQGSEA. The CDR3 has 11 amino acids. Trimming stripped 0 bases from V and 11 bases from J, with 10 bases between. CDR3 in DNA: TGCAGCGTTGAAGACAGGTCCGGGTACACCTTC. The encoded protein is CSVEDRSGYTF.

This clone was detected only a few times. J is TRBJ1-1 and V is TRBV25-1; no definite D call. V shed 3 bases and J shed 2 bases, with 13 bases lying between them. Germline CDR1 reads MGHDK; CDR2 reads SYGVNS. CDR3 length equals 15 residues. The CDR3 is CASSERTQDNTEAFF. For the CDR3, the DNA is TGTGCCAGCAGTGAGCGGACGCAAGACAACACTGAAGCTTTCTTT.

The rearrangement joins TRBV30 to TRBJ2-5, with TRBD2 identical over 12 bases. This CDR3 contains 14 residues. J gave up 4 bases and V 4 bases, and 4 bases lay outside the gene matches. Germline V lookup: CDR1 GTSNPN, CDR2 SVGIG (reference sequence). This CDR3 is CAWNLAGGSETQYF. The CDR3 nucleotides read TGTGCCTGGAACCTAGCGGGAGGGTCAGAGACCCAGTACTTC.

The rearrangement links TRBV29-1 to TRBJ1-1; D not certain. The CDR3 is 11 amino acids. The ends were cut back, 3 bases at V and 0 bases at J, with 2 bases in the middle. The germline V gene encodes CDR1 SQVTM and CDR2 ANQGSEA. Written as DNA, the CDR3 is TGCAGCGTTGATATGAACACTGAAGCTTTCTTT. Protein sequence: CSVDMNTEAFF.

This clone was seen just once. This chain links TRBV29-1 with TRBJ2-1, with D unresolved. The CDR3 has 13 amino acids. Trimming took 6 bases from V and 1 from J, leaving 10 bases between them. Germline lookup yields CDR1 SQVTM and CDR2 ANQGSEA. CDR3 protein: CSVRNRSYNEQFF. In DNA form, the CDR3 reads TGCAGCGTCCGGAACCGTTCCTACAATGAGCAGTTCTTC.

This clone was counted a single time. The chain carries TRBV14 and TRBJ2-7; 11 nucleotides line up with TRBD2. The V gene's germline CDR1 is SGHDN and CDR2 FVKESK. V lost 3 bases and J lost 3; bases outside the gene matches: 1. CDR3 size: 14 residues. The CDR3 region is CASSQGLAVYEQYF. In nucleotides, the CDR3 is TGTGCCAGCAGCCAGGGACTAGCGGTCTACGAGCAGTACTTC.

The V and J genes are TRBV25-1 and TRBJ1-1; 7 bases match TRBD1. V lost 6 bases, J lost 8 bases, and 9 bases stayed unmatched. CDR1 and CDR2 from the germline V gene are MGHDK and SYGVNS. The CDR3 runs to 13 residues. Here the CDR3 reads CASSAGQAREAFF. For the CDR3, the DNA is TGTGCCAGCAGCGCCGGACAGGCCCGGGAAGCTTTCTTT.

The rearrangement joins TRBV29-1 to TRBJ2-1, with 7 bases fitting TRBD2. CDR3 size: 13 residues. Germline values: CDR1 SQVTM, CDR2 ANQGSEA. The junction had 2 bases not matched to a gene; V was cut back by 3 bases and J by 3 bases. CDR3 DNA sequence: TGCAGCGTTGATCTAGCGGACTACAATGAGCAGTTCTTC. It codes for CSVDLADYNEQFF.

V usage is TRBV6-5 and J usage is TRBJ2-2; 9 positions agree with TRBD2. Per germline, CDR1 MNHEY and CDR2 SVGAGI. This CDR3 is built from 15 residues. J gave up 6 bases and V 2 bases, and 4 bases lay outside the gene matches. CDR3 in DNA: TGTGCCAGCAGTTACGCGTTAGCGGGAGCCGGGGAGCTGTTTTTT. This codes for CASSYALAGAGELFF.

Only a few counts were recorded for this clone. The rearrangement joins TRBV27 to TRBJ2-3, with D uncertain. Trimming took off 4 bases at V and 5 bases at J, with 10 bases between the two ends. The germline V gene has CDR1 MNHEY and CDR2 SMNVEV (reference sequence). The CDR3 sequence is 13 residues long. The CDR3 is CASSSIPGDTQYF. CDR3 bases: TGTGCCAGCAGTTCCATCCCAGGAGATACGCAGTATTTT.

The V and J genes are TRBV18 and TRBJ2-5; no clear D gene. V lost 3 bases, J lost 3 bases, and 8 bases lay in between. The CDR3 covers 13 residues. CDR1 is KGHSH, CDR2 LQKENI, per germline. The CDR3 loop reads CASSPRHEETQYF. Here the CDR3 DNA reads TGTGCCAGCTCACCGAGGCACGAAGAGACCCAGTACTTC.

The CDR3 loop is CASSPASGTSGRAIVVTGELFF. The CDR3 nucleotides read TGTGCCAGCAGCCCAGCCTCCGGGACTAGCGGGAGGGCCATAGTTGTCACCGGGGAGCTGTTTTTT. The gene calls are TRBV28 and TRBJ2-2; 16 nucleotides align to TRBD2. The V and J ends lost 6 bases and 4 bases, in that order; junction bases with no gene match: 20. The CDR3 spans 22 residues. Germline V CDR1 and CDR2: MDHEN, SYDVKM.

The V and J genes are TRBV29-1 and TRBJ1-1; D may be TRBD1 (5 bases). This CDR3 spans 13 amino acids. V was pared by 3 bases and J by 6 bases, with 14 bases between. Per germline, CDR1 SQVTM and CDR2 ANQGSEA. The CDR3 protein is CSVDHRQGAEAFF. CDR3 nucleotides: TGCAGCGTTGATCATCGGCAGGGTGCTGAAGCTTTCTTT.

The chain has TRBV13 and TRBJ2-1; 12 nucleotides align to TRBD2. V shed 5 bases and J 6 bases; nucleotides not matched to a gene: 8. The CDR3 totals 16 residues. CDR1 and CDR2 (germline): PRHDT, FYEKMQ (reference sequence). The CDR3 loop reads CASSTTSGGYFNEQFF. The CDR3 coding sequence is TGTGCCAGCAGCACGACTAGCGGGGGATACTTCAATGAGCAGTTCTTC.

The CDR3 DNA reads TGTGCCACCAGCAGAGGCGAGAACTACGAGCAGTACTTC. Translated, it gives CATSRGENYEQYF. V and J are TRBV15 and TRBJ2-7; D unclear. The CDR3 contains 13 residues. With 1 base removed from V and 3 bases from J, the gap between germline ends came to 7 bases. Germline V gene data show CDR1 as LNHNV and CDR2 as YYDKDF (reference sequence). Supplemented by reference TRBV15 and TRBJ2-7, the full variable domain reads DAMVIQNPRYQVTQFGKPVTLSCSQTLNHNVMYWYQQKSSQAPKLLFHYYDKDFNNEADTPDNFQSRRPNTSFCFLDIRSPGLGDTAMYLCATSRGENYEQYFGPGTRLTVT.

In the case of this clone: The germline gene is not matched at one end of the junction; a read error may be the cause. The chain is built from TRBV20-1 and TRBJ1-2; D is unclear. From germline, CDR1 is DFQATT and CDR2 SNEGSKA (reference sequence). CDR3 length: 11 amino acids. The CDR3 loop is CSAHAGPSYHF. The CDR3 coding sequence is TGCAGTGCACACGCCGGGCCTTCCTACCATTTC.